Presented here are 4 T cell receptor beta chains from one specimen sequenced in a study of long-term antiretroviral therapy in people with HIV. Investigators performed immunoSEQ version v3.0 at survey level. Generated by immunoSEQ multiplex PCR, the TCRdb table keeps only in-frame clones and is missing some. The table shows around 36,000 clones, with about 70% occurring only once. The sequencing used unsorted PBMCs, collected 3 years after starting antiretroviral therapy. Every receptor here comes from a man aged 45-65 years with HIV.

The chain carries TRBV6-1 and TRBJ2-7; TRBD2 aligns across 10 bases. This CDR3 is 13 amino acids long. Per germline, CDR1 MNHNS and CDR2 SASEGT. The V segment lost 8 bases and the J segment 4 bases; nucleotides outside the gene matches: 5. CDR3 nucleotides: TGTGCCAGCCTAGGACTAGCGGCGTACGAGCAGTACTTC. Translation: CASLGLAAYEQYF.

The chain joins TRBV5-1 to TRBJ1-2, with 9 bases lining up with TRBD1. The CDR3 consists of 13 residues. CDR1 is SGHRS and CDR2 is YFSETQ in the germline V gene. V dropped 4 bases and J dropped 7; count of bases not matched to a gene: 5. The CDR3 sequence: CASSLGTGFGYTF. The CDR3 coding sequence is TGCGCCAGCAGCCTCGGGACAGGGTTTGGCTACACCTTC.

The gene calls are TRBV5-1 and TRBJ2-3; 8 nucleotides line up with TRBD1. The germline V gene encodes CDR1 SGHRS and CDR2 YFSETQ. Trimming took 3 bases from V and 3 from J; bases not matched to a gene: 6. The CDR3 is made up of 15 amino acids. The CDR3 DNA reads TGCGCCAGCAGCTCCCGGACAGGGTCGACAGATACGCAGTATTTT. It is translated as CASSSRTGSTDTQYF.

This clone was detected once. The rearrangement joins TRBV5-1 to TRBJ2-1; 7 bases align to TRBD1. V gave up 3 bases and J gave up 2 bases; unmatched junction bases: 2. The CDR3 covers 14 residues. The V gene's germline CDR1 is SGHRS and CDR2 YFSETQ. The CDR3 sequence is CASSSQGPYNEQFF. In DNA, the CDR3 is TGCGCCAGCAGCTCACAGGGGCCCTACAATGAGCAGTTCTTC. Based on the CDR3 plus reference TRBV5-1 and TRBJ2-1, the full variable domain is KAGVTQTPRYLIKTRGQQVTLSCSPISGHRSVSWYQQTPGQGLQFLFEYFSETQRNKGNFPGRFSGRQFSNSRSEMNVSTLELGDSALYLCASSSQGPYNEQFFGPGTRLTVL.